The clone carrying this TCR beta chain was counted between two and nine times. Germline V gene lookup returns CDR1 DFQATT and CDR2 SNEGSKA (reference sequence). Trimming stripped 2 bases from V and 2 bases from J, with 16 bases between. The CDR3 has 16 amino acids. Unique molecular identifiers were incorporated when the TCRbeta library was constructed. TCRdb re-called the PCR reads with MiXCR, one entry per CDR3 protein. The sample lists around 580,000 distinct CDR3 sequences; around 23% were seen once. The data were taken from a study of T-cell reconstitution after alpha-beta-depleted transplantation in children.

The gene calls are TRBV20-1 and TRBJ2-1; D perhaps matches TRBD1 (6 bases). The sequence came from a boy younger than two who had a stem cell transplant for acute myeloid leukemia, so the T cells may come from the graft donor. This sample comprised PBMCs, mostly from graft donor cells, obtained 360 days after TCRalphabeta/CD19-depleted stem cell transplant. DNA for the CDR3: TGCAGTGCTAGAAAGTACAGGGTTGGTCCCTACAATGAGCAGTTCTTC. It translates to CSARKYRVGPYNEQFF.